This entry lists 18 T cell receptor beta chains sequenced from one sample in a study of shared clonotypes between healthy human individuals. TCRdb's copy holds only in-frame clones and misses some; the assay was immunoSEQ multiplex PCR. Altogether millions of clones are present, about 93% being singletons, with the ten largest covering around 1.7%. CD8 cells classed as naive were CD45RO-negative and positively selected for CCR7, excluding terminally differentiated effector memory CD45RA+ cells. Sequencing used naive CD8+ T cells from PBMCs. These receptors originate from a man in his late teens or twenties in good health. Some clones in this sample may be carry-over from other donors' samples.

V is TRBV2 and J is TRBJ2-7; 8 bases align to TRBD1. Germline CDR1 SNHLY, CDR2 FYNNEI. This CDR3 contains 14 residues. V gave up 4 bases and J gave up 0 bases; unmatched junction bases: 2. CDR3 coding DNA: TGTGCCAGCAGTGTGACAGGGGCCTCCTACGAGCAGTACTTC. Residues: CASSVTGASYEQYF. The whole variable domain, filled in from reference TRBV2 and TRBJ2-7, reads EPEVTQTPSHQVTQMGQEVILRCVPISNHLYFYWYRQILGQKVEFLVSFYNNEISEKSEIFDDQFSVERPDGSNFTLKIRSTKLEDSAMYFCASSVTGASYEQYFGPGTRLTVT.

The genes are TRBV4-3 and TRBJ1-2; 8 bases are shared with TRBD1. Losses at the gene ends were 1 base for V and 6 bases for J; bases not matched to a gene: 4. Germline V gives CDR1 LGHNA, CDR2 YSLEER. The CDR3 has 14 residues. CDR3 nucleotides: TGCGCCAGCAGCCAAGGGACAGGGTATGATGGCTACACCTTC. Protein sequence: CASSQGTGYDGYTF.

The rearrangement links TRBV7-6 to TRBJ2-3; 10 bases match TRBD2. V was pared by 3 bases and J by 4 bases, with 10 bases of the junction left unmatched. This CDR3 comprises 17 residues. Germline V gives CDR1 SGHVS, CDR2 FNYEAQ. CDR3 DNA sequence: TGTGCCAGCAGCTTGGTTGTGGGGCTAGCGGGAGCAGATACGCAGTATTTT. Translated, it gives CASSLVVGLAGADTQYF.

This clone was found once. The rearrangement joins TRBV14 to TRBJ1-2; TRBD1 is a possible D gene (6 bases). This CDR3 region has 15 residues. V dropped 3 bases and J dropped 6 bases, with 17 bases sitting between them. Germline V gene data show CDR1 as SGHDN and CDR2 as FVKESK. The CDR3: CASSHLPGGRDGYTF. The CDR3 DNA reads as TGTGCCAGCAGCCATCTCCCCGGGGGCAGGGATGGCTACACCTTC.

The chain uses TRBV9 and TRBJ1-1; 9 nucleotides align to TRBD1. Germline V CDR1 and CDR2: SGDLS, YYNGEE. V was pared by 4 bases and J by 4 bases, with 8 bases of the junction left unmatched. The CDR3 contains 15 residues. The CDR3 loop reads CASSHAGQGGTEAFF. The CDR3 nucleotides read TGTGCCAGCAGCCATGCGGGACAGGGAGGCACTGAAGCTTTCTTT.

The chain combines TRBV30 with TRBJ2-1; 9 bases agree with TRBD2. The CDR3 spans 16 residues. The germline gives CDR1 GTSNPN, CDR2 SVGIG (reference sequence). J gave up 2 bases and V 8 bases, and 13 bases lay outside the gene matches. DNA of the CDR3: TGTGCCGGGCGTGGTGGACTAGCGCCTCCCTACAATGAGCAGTTCTTC. Translating gives CAGRGGLAPPYNEQFF.

Of note for this clone: This same CDR3 is encoded by further DNA sequences in the sample. The rearrangement uses TRBV29-1 and TRBJ2-7; D might be TRBD2 (6 bases). Germline V gene sequence: CDR1 SQVTM, CDR2 ANQGSEA. This CDR3 region has 13 residues. Trimming cost V 4 bases and J 2 bases, with 12 bases left between them. As DNA, the CDR3 is TGCAGCGTTGGTCATGGAGGGGCCTACGAGCAGTACTTC. This translates into CSVGHGGAYEQYF.

The V gene is TRBV7-6, the J gene TRBJ2-1; 8 positions agree with TRBD2. The CDR3 contains 14 residues. V shed 2 bases, J shed 6 bases, and the junction held 3 bases outside the gene matches. CDR1 and CDR2 (germline): SGHVS, FNYEAQ. CDR3 coding DNA: TGTGCCAGCAGCTTAAGCGGGAGCACCAATGAGCAGTTCTTC. The encoded protein is CASSLSGSTNEQFF.

This chain joins TRBV6-1 and TRBJ1-2; weak D call: TRBD1 (6 bases). The CDR3 is 17 amino acids. Germline V gene data show CDR1 as MNHNS and CDR2 as SASEGT. With 2 bases removed from V and 0 bases from J, the gap between germline ends came to 16 bases. CDR3 sequence (DNA): TGTGCCAGCAGTGAATTGGTAGGGGGGCTAACTAACTATGGCTACACCTTC. It is translated as CASSELVGGLTNYGYTF.

The rearrangement links TRBV5-6 to TRBJ2-5; a weak D match, TRBD1 (5 bases). Germline lookup yields CDR1 SGHDT and CDR2 YYEEEE. The V and J ends lost 4 bases and 0 bases respectively, with 13 bases between them. CDR3 length: 15 amino acids. CDR3 in amino acids: CASSIKTGYQETQYF. CDR3 nucleotide sequence: TGTGCCAGCAGCATCAAAACAGGATACCAAGAGACCCAGTACTTC. The entire variable domain, with the rest obtained from reference TRBV5-6 and TRBJ2-5, is as follows: DAGVTQSPTHLIKTRGQQVTLRCSPKSGHDTVSWYQQALGQGPQFIFQYYEEEERQRGNFPDRFSGHQFPNYSSELNVNALLLGDSALYLCASSIKTGYQETQYFGPGTRLLVL.

J is TRBJ2-3 and V is TRBV19; tentatively, D is TRBD2 (7 bases). This CDR3 is 15 amino acids long. CDR1 and CDR2 (germline): LNHDA, SQIVND (reference sequence). V dropped 6 bases and J dropped 2 bases, with 15 bases sitting between them. The CDR3 loop is CASSPRAGATDTQYF. CDR3 nucleotides: TGTGCCAGTAGCCCGAGGGCGGGGGCCACAGATACGCAGTATTTT. The whole variable domain, filled in from reference TRBV19 and TRBJ2-3, reads DGGITQSPKYLFRKEGQNVTLSCEQNLNHDAMYWYRQDPGQGLRLIYYSQIVNDFQKGDIAEGYSVSREKKESFPLTVTSAQKNPTAFYLCASSPRAGATDTQYFGPGTRLTVL.

This clone was seen more than once but under ten times. Different DNA sequences within this sample yield the same CDR3. J is TRBJ2-7 and V is TRBV27; D call uncertain. Germline-derived CDR1 and CDR2 are MNHEY and SMNVEV (reference sequence). V was cut by 6 bases and J by 2 bases, with 8 bases left in between. The CDR3 loop spans 12 amino acids. In nucleotides, the CDR3 is TGTGCCAGCAGCCCGAACGCCTACGAGCAGTACTTC. Translating it yields CASSPNAYEQYF.

DNA of the CDR3: TGCGCCAGCAGCCAAGTCCCCGACCGGGGCACATCGAGGGACGAGCAGTACTTC. This sequence encodes CASSQVPDRGTSRDEQYF. The V call is TRBV4-1, the J call TRBJ2-7, with D perhaps matching TRBD1 or TRBD2 (5 bases each). Trimming removed 1 base from V and 5 bases from J, with 24 bases in between. The CDR3 spans 18 residues. Per the germline V gene, CDR1 is MGHRA and CDR2 is YSYEKL.

The V call is TRBV19, the J call TRBJ2-5; 8 bases map to TRBD1. This CDR3 comprises 12 residues. The V and J ends lost 9 bases and 5 bases, in that order; junction bases with no gene match: 5. Germline CDR1 reads LNHDA; CDR2 reads SQIVND (reference sequence). The chain's CDR3 is CASRTGSETQYF. Written as DNA, the CDR3 is TGTGCCAGCCGGACAGGGTCGGAGACCCAGTACTTC.

This clone showed up just once. J is TRBJ1-5 and V is TRBV6-6; D unclear. V lost 5 bases to trimming and J lost 1 base, with 9 bases between them. Germline V gene lookup returns CDR1 MNHNY and CDR2 SVGAGI (reference sequence). The CDR3 sequence is 14 residues long. In DNA form, the CDR3 reads TGTGCCAGCAGTACTCAGAAGAGCAATCAGCCCCAGCATTTT. It specifies CASSTQKSNQPQHF.

This chain links TRBV7-2 with TRBJ1-1, with D tentatively TRBD1 (6 bases). From germline, CDR1 is SGHTA and CDR2 FQGNSA. The CDR3 totals 14 residues. Trimming took 4 bases from V and 4 from J, leaving 13 bases between them. The CDR3 coding sequence is TGTGCCAGCAGCTCCCGCAGGGGCGTCACTGAAGCTTTCTTT. Amino acids: CASSSRRGVTEAFF.

This rearrangement joins TRBV10-1 to TRBJ2-2, with no clear D. The CDR3 is made up of 17 amino acids. The ends were cut back, 4 bases at V and 1 base at J, with 16 bases in the middle. In germline, CDR1 is WNHNN, CDR2 SYGVQD (reference sequence). Here the CDR3 DNA reads TGCGCCAGCAGTGTCCTCGTTGCAGGCATGAACACCGGGGAGCTGTTTTTT. Amino acids: CASSVLVAGMNTGELFF.

This rearrangement joins TRBV6-1 to TRBJ2-2; 7 nucleotides line up with TRBD2. The CDR3 has 16 residues. V lost 3 bases and J lost 3; bases outside the gene matches: 7. Per germline, CDR1 MNHNS and CDR2 SASEGT. The CDR3 sequence is CASSDPGLGHTGELFF. The CDR3 DNA follows: TGTGCCAGCAGTGACCCCGGACTAGGCCACACCGGGGAGCTGTTTTTT.